This passage covers 23 T cell receptor beta chains from one sample sequenced in a study of T cell repertoires in cytomegalovirus infection (dated by TCRdb to about 2019). No antigen has been assigned to these receptors. Reads for this sample came from an Illumina HiSeq 1500. TCRdb redid the processing of the public reads, applying fastp at Q25 and MiXCR, and retained in-frame beta chains. Entries that share a CDR3 protein sequence are merged under the most common genes and DNA. Present in this sample are about 330,000 distinct CDR3 sequences, about a third of which were seen just once. The top ten clonotypes cover 13% of the sample. According to the study, the label for this sample's treatment or condition signals: in vitro stimulation with specific CMV peptide epitopes to enrich CMV-specific T cells. Here the sequenced sample was cultured PBMCs, taken from culture after CMV antigen stimulation. The receptors were gathered from a human donor in good health (CMV status not recorded). Some clones in this sample may be carry-over from other donors' samples.

This clonotype was found once. This chain uses TRBV6-1 with TRBJ2-7; TRBD1 agrees at 7 bases. Per the germline V gene, CDR1 is MNHNS and CDR2 is SASEGT. This CDR3 comprises 13 residues. Trimming cost V 10 bases and J 2 bases; bases outside gene matches: 8. For the CDR3, the DNA is TGTGCCACCCTACGACAGGGCCCCTACGAGCAGTACGTC. This translates into CATLRQGPYEQYV.

The chain couples TRBV28 to TRBJ2-2; 13 positions match TRBD2. With 5 bases clipped from V and 7 bases from J, the junction kept 13 bases outside the gene matches. The CDR3 runs 18 residues. The germline gives CDR1 MDHEN, CDR2 SYDVKM. This CDR3 is CASSTLGLAGVANGELFF. CDR3 DNA: TGTGCCAGCAGTACTCTCGGACTAGCGGGAGTCGCGAACGGGGAGCTGTTTTTT.

The gene calls are TRBV20-1 and TRBJ2-4; tentatively, D is TRBD1 or TRBD2 (5 bases each). The CDR3 is made up of 13 amino acids. Germline V gives CDR1 DFQATT, CDR2 SNEGSKA (reference sequence). The germline V and J ends were trimmed by 6 bases and 8 bases, with 17 bases remaining between them. The CDR3 region has the DNA TGCAGTGCCCGATACTCTGTGGGGGACATTCAGTACTTC. Translating it yields CSARYSVGDIQYF.

This clonotype appeared a few times. The chain recombines TRBV7-9 with TRBJ2-1, with D uncertain. The CDR3 has 15 residues. With 2 bases removed from V and 8 bases from J, the gap between germline ends came to 16 bases. The germline V gene encodes CDR1 SEHNR and CDR2 FQNEAQ (reference sequence). CDR3 region: CASSLFGPARDEQFF. The CDR3 nucleotides read TGTGCCAGCAGCTTATTCGGCCCGGCTAGGGATGAGCAGTTCTTC. Full variable domain (missing parts from reference TRBV7-9 and TRBJ2-1): DTGVSQNPRHKITKRGQNVTFRCDPISEHNRLYWYRQTLGQGPEFLTYFQNEAQLEKSRLLSDRFSAERPKGSFSTLEIQRTEQGDSAMYLCASSLFGPARDEQFFGPGTRLTVL.

The CDR3 DNA reads TGTGCCAGCAGCTTGGCGGTGGGGCATTTCTATGGCTACACCTTC. Protein: CASSLAVGHFYGYTF. The V gene is TRBV5-8, the J gene TRBJ1-2; TRBD1 might be the D (5 bases). The germline V and J ends were trimmed by 0 bases and 4 bases, with 13 bases remaining between them. CDR1 is SGHTS and CDR2 is YDEGEE in the germline V gene. CDR3 length: 15 amino acids.

The J gene is TRBJ2-1, the V gene TRBV28; TRBD2 matches 7 bases. Germline CDR1 MDHEN, CDR2 SYDVKM. The CDR3 extends over 13 amino acids. V was pared by 8 bases and J by 8 bases, with 9 bases of the junction left unmatched. The CDR3 DNA reads as TGTGCCAGCGTTTGGGGGGGGAATGATGAGCAGTTCTTC. It encodes CASVWGGNDEQFF.

The J gene is TRBJ2-3, the V gene TRBV28, with TRBD2 as a possible D gene (5 bases). Germline V lookup: CDR1 MDHEN, CDR2 SYDVKM. This CDR3 region has 12 residues. V shed 6 bases and J shed 6 bases, with 10 bases lying between them. In DNA, the CDR3 is TGTGCCAGCAGGGGAGTACCCGATACGCAGTATTTT. Its translation is CASRGVPDTQYF.

This clonotype has a single count. The chain combines TRBV7-9 with TRBJ1-2; D remains ambiguous. Germline V gene data show CDR1 as SEHNR and CDR2 as FQNEAQ (reference sequence). V lost 2 bases, J lost 5 bases, and 9 bases lay in between. This CDR3 has 13 amino acids. CDR3 residues: CASSLSGVYGYTF. CDR3 in DNA: TGTGCCAGCAGCTTATCAGGCGTTTATGGCTACACCTTC.

This clonotype appeared a few times. The chain is built from TRBV7-2 and TRBJ2-1, with 7 bases aligning to TRBD2. Trimming removed 2 bases from V and 7 bases from J; junction bases left unmatched: 8. Germline CDR1 reads SGHTA; CDR2 reads FQGNSA. The CDR3 is 15 residues long. CDR3 coding DNA: TGTGCCAGCAGCTTACTCGGCGGGAGTTCGAATGAGCAGTTCTTC. The encoded protein is CASSLLGGSSNEQFF.

This clonotype has a count of ten or more. This chain uses TRBV7-2 with TRBJ2-4; 7 bases are shared with TRBD2. This CDR3 is 14 amino acids long. The germline CDR1 and CDR2 sequences are SGHTA and FQGNSA. V lost 5 bases, J lost 8 bases, and 9 bases stayed unmatched. The CDR3 loop reads CASSAPLGRDIQYF. In nucleotides, the CDR3 is TGTGCCAGCAGCGCCCCATTGGGGAGGGACATTCAGTACTTC.

The rearrangement joins TRBV15 to TRBJ2-2; 7 nucleotides line up with TRBD2. From germline, CDR1 is LNHNV and CDR2 YYDKDF (reference sequence). The CDR3 contains 16 residues. Trimming removed 0 bases from V and 6 bases from J; junction bases left unmatched: 7. The CDR3 nucleotides read TGTGCCACCAGCAGAGAGGGGGGGGTATCTCCCGGGGAGCTGTTTTTT. This codes for CATSREGGVSPGELFF.

This clonotype was counted many times. The CDR3 loop reads CASSLEANTEAFF. CDR3 DNA sequence: TGTGCCAGCAGCTTAGAGGCGAACACTGAAGCTTTCTTT. V and J are TRBV11-2 and TRBJ1-1; D unclear. This CDR3 is built from 13 residues. V was trimmed by 0 bases and J by 1 base, leaving 3 bases between them. Germline V gene sequence: CDR1 SGHAT, CDR2 FQNNGV.

The chain couples TRBV7-9 to TRBJ1-1; D perhaps matches TRBD1 (5 bases). The CDR3 length is 14 residues. From germline, CDR1 is SEHNR and CDR2 FQNEAQ (reference sequence). V shed 2 bases and J shed 6 bases, with 13 bases lying between them. CDR3 region: CASSLSAGSPEAFF. CDR3 coding DNA: TGTGCCAGCAGCTTATCGGCAGGGAGTCCTGAAGCTTTCTTT.

The chain couples TRBV27 to TRBJ2-7; perhaps TRBD1 as D (5 bases). CDR1 MNHEY and CDR2 SMNVEV come from the germline V gene (reference sequence). The V end was cut by 2 bases, the J end by 5 bases, with 13 bases between. CDR3 length: 14 amino acids. CDR3 amino acids: CASSLGASRHEQYF. The CDR3 nucleotides read TGTGCCAGCAGTTTAGGGGCAAGCAGACACGAGCAGTACTTC.

This chain joins TRBV5-4 and TRBJ2-1; 8 bases agree with TRBD2. The V gene's germline CDR1 is SGHNT and CDR2 YYREEE (reference sequence). After removal of 3 bases from V and 0 bases from J, the junction contained 2 bases not matched to a gene. CDR3 length: 15 residues. CDR3 nucleotides: TGTGCCAGCAGCTGGAGCGGGAGCTCCTACAATGAGCAGTTCTTC. It specifies CASSWSGSSYNEQFF.

A few counts support this clonotype. The genes are TRBV7-2 and TRBJ2-1; D gene unclear. The V end lost 2 bases, the J end lost 7 bases, and 9 bases lay between the germline ends. Germline V gene lookup returns CDR1 SGHTA and CDR2 FQGNSA. This CDR3 is 13 amino acids long. CDR3 in amino acids: CASSLWVMNEQFF. The DNA of the CDR3 is TGTGCCAGCAGCTTATGGGTCATGAATGAGCAGTTCTTC.

CDR3 sequence: CASSGADRSEQYF. The CDR3 coding sequence is TGTGCCAGCAGCGGAGCGGACAGGTCCGAGCAGTACTTC. The genes are TRBV6-5 and TRBJ2-7, with TRBD1 identical over 7 bases. CDR1 is MNHEY and CDR2 is SVGAGI in the germline V gene. The J segment lost 6 bases and the V segment lost 6 bases, leaving 8 bases of the junction unmatched. CDR3 length: 13 amino acids.

The chain recombines TRBV11-3 with TRBJ2-1, with 8 bases identical to TRBD1. CDR1 is SGHNT, CDR2 YENEEA, per germline. The CDR3 consists of 15 residues. V trimming: 6 bases; J trimming: 1 base; junction bases outside the gene matches: 5. In DNA, the CDR3 is TGTGCCAGCAGTCCGGACAGGGTGTCCTACAATGAGCAGTTCTTC. This codes for CASSPDRVSYNEQFF.

V and J are TRBV11-2 and TRBJ2-1, with D unclear. Germline assignment: CDR1 SGHAT and CDR2 FQNNGV. The CDR3 runs to 13 residues. Trimming left V 5 bases short and J 4 bases short, with 9 bases between. DNA of the CDR3: TGTGCCAGCAGCAGACCTAATTACAATGAGCAGTTCTTC. Residues: CASSRPNYNEQFF.

CDR3 nucleotides: TGTGCCAGCAGCCAACGGTCCAGGGTGAACACTGAAGCTTTCTTT. Translating it yields CASSQRSRVNTEAFF. The gene calls are TRBV14 and TRBJ1-1; tentative D call: TRBD1 (5 bases). This CDR3 comprises 15 residues. Germline CDR1 is SGHDN and CDR2 is FVKESK. Trimming pared 2 bases from V and 0 bases from J, leaving 10 bases between.

In its sample, this clonotype was seen a few times. DNA for the CDR3: TGTGCCAGCAGCCCCCCTGGGGGGGAGACCCAGTACTTC. This translates into CASSPPGGETQYF. The chain has TRBV12-3 or TRBV12-4 and TRBJ2-5; D possibly corresponds to TRBD2 (6 bases). V was shortened by 6 bases and J by 5 bases, with 13 bases between the two germline ends. There are 13 residues in the CDR3.

Note on this clonotype: A read error is possible here, since a much larger clone lies one base away. This sequence joins TRBV7-9 and TRBJ1-5, with 7 bases identical to TRBD1. This CDR3 is built from 15 residues. Germline CDR1 SEHNR, CDR2 FQNEAQ (reference sequence). Trimming removed 5 bases from V and 9 bases from J; junction bases left unmatched: 13. The CDR3 region is CASSPPGTAERPQHF. The CDR3 bases are TGTGCCAGCAGCCCACCCGGGACAGCGGAGCGGCCCCAGCATTTT.

The chain combines TRBV20-1 with TRBJ1-3, with D uncertain. This CDR3 is built from 15 residues. Between the trimmed V and J ends, which lost 0 bases and 2 bases, there was a span of 11 bases. Germline CDR1 DFQATT, CDR2 SNEGSKA (reference sequence). In DNA, the CDR3 is TGCAGTGCTAGAGATATGACGGGAGCTGGAAACACCATATATTTT. Encoded protein: CSARDMTGAGNTIYF.